These 27 T cell receptor beta chains were sequenced from one sample in a study of T cells in Graves' hyperthyroidism and ophthalmopathy. There were TCR beta CDR3 regions amplified from RNA transcripts. During a first-round RT-PCR of the TCR CDR3, the HTBI primer set was used. TCRdb processed the multiplex PCR reads anew with MiXCR; each CDR3 protein has one entry. Among 400,000 to 550,000 distinct CDR3 sequences, about 24% were seen once, and the ten largest hold 11%. Sequencing was performed on blood. These receptors all come from a woman aged 25-40 years with Graves' ophthalmopathy.

This clonotype was counted ten times or more. The V gene is TRBV11-2, the J gene TRBJ1-5, with D unclear. The V gene lost 4 bases and the J gene lost 0 bases, with 16 bases spanning the gap. The CDR3 covers 17 residues. Germline CDR1 SGHAT, CDR2 FQNNGV. The CDR3 DNA reads TGTGCCAGCAGCTCCGTGGGTGGGTTGCTTAGCAATCAGCCCCAGCATTTT. Protein product: CASSSVGGLLSNQPQHF.

There are many counts of this clonotype. The chain links TRBV10-3 to TRBJ1-1; a possible D gene is TRBD1 (5 bases). Germline CDR1 ENHRY, CDR2 SYGVKD. CDR3 length: 15 residues. V was trimmed by 4 bases and J by 0 bases, leaving 12 bases between them. CDR3 region: CAISVAGLMNTEAFF. The CDR3 bases are TGTGCCATCAGTGTGGCAGGGCTTATGAACACTGAAGCTTTCTTT.

This clonotype was observed a few times. The genes are TRBV7-9 and TRBJ2-7; tentatively, D is TRBD2 (6 bases). V lost 2 bases and J 2 bases, leaving 10 bases between the germline ends. The CDR3 length is 14 residues. Germline V gene sequence: CDR1 SEHNR, CDR2 FQNEAQ (reference sequence). The CDR3 loop reads CASSLQGGTYEQYF. Written as DNA, the CDR3 is TGTGCCAGCAGCTTACAAGGCGGGACCTACGAGCAGTACTTC. The variable domain in full, completed from reference TRBV7-9 and TRBJ2-7, reads DTGVSQNPRHKITKRGQNVTFRCDPISEHNRLYWYRQTLGQGPEFLTYFQNEAQLEKSRLLSDRFSAERPKGSFSTLEIQRTEQGDSAMYLCASSLQGGTYEQYFGPGTRLTVT.

This clonotype occurred many times. V usage is TRBV2 and J usage is TRBJ1-2; D call uncertain. CDR3 length: 14 amino acids. Germline-derived CDR1 and CDR2 are SNHLY and FYNNEI. Trimming stripped 2 bases from V and 6 bases from J, with 13 bases between. CDR3 loop: CASSELERLDGYTF. CDR3 bases: TGTGCCAGCAGTGAATTGGAGCGGCTTGATGGCTACACCTTC.

This clonotype has a single count. The rearrangement links TRBV7-3 to TRBJ2-4; D call uncertain. CDR1 and CDR2 from the germline V gene are SGHTA and FQGTGA. This CDR3 comprises 16 residues. Deletions cut 0 bases from V and 2 bases from J, with 11 bases between. The DNA of the CDR3 is TGTGCCAGCAGCTTAACGCATGCGGTGTCCAAAAACATTCAGTACTTC. Translated: CASSLTHAVSKNIQYF. The full variable domain, its missing parts supplied by reference TRBV7-3 and TRBJ2-4, is GAGVSQTPSNKVTEKGKYVELRCDPISGHTALYWYRQSLGQGPEFLIYFQGTGAADDSGLPNDRFFAVRPEGSVSTLKIQRTERGDSAVYLCASSLTHAVSKNIQYFGAGTRLSVL.

This clonotype occurred many times. The V call is TRBV20-1, the J call TRBJ2-7; D perhaps matches TRBD1 (6 bases). The germline V and J ends were trimmed by 6 bases and 6 bases, with 12 bases remaining between them. This CDR3 spans 11 amino acids. The germline CDR1 and CDR2 sequences are DFQATT and SNEGSKA (reference sequence). The DNA for the CDR3 is TGCAGTGCGGCACAGGGATCCGAGCAGTACTTC. This codes for CSAAQGSEQYF.

This clonotype was counted ten times or more. The J gene is TRBJ2-7, the V gene TRBV6-5, with D unclear. CDR1 and CDR2 (germline): MNHEY, SVGAGI. Trimming shortened V by 0 bases and J by 0 bases, and 12 bases separated the two germline ends. The CDR3 is made up of 16 amino acids. The CDR3 loop is CASSYSFVGSSYEQYF. The CDR3 DNA is TGTGCCAGCAGTTACTCGTTTGTAGGAAGCTCCTACGAGCAGTACTTC.

In this sample, this clonotype turned up many times. This sequence joins TRBV6-1 and TRBJ1-2; D not resolved. The germline V gene has CDR1 MNHNS and CDR2 SASEGT. V was cut by 1 base and J by 4 bases, with 10 bases left in between. This CDR3 has 14 residues. The CDR3 reads CASSEDGGFYGYTF. The CDR3 coding sequence is TGTGCCAGCAGTGAAGACGGAGGGTTCTATGGCTACACCTTC.

This clonotype was observed at least ten times. This chain connects TRBV20-1 to TRBJ2-7; D remains ambiguous. The CDR3 contains 14 residues. V dropped 3 bases and J dropped 2 bases, with 14 bases sitting between them. In germline, CDR1 is DFQATT, CDR2 SNEGSKA (reference sequence). This CDR3 reads CSASSPDGTYEQYF. CDR3 coding DNA: TGCAGTGCTAGTTCTCCCGACGGCACCTACGAGCAGTACTTC.

This clonotype has just one count. A read error may be the cause here, since a much bigger clone is one base away. A read error is likely, as this CDR3 ends without the conserved phenylalanine or tryptophan. This chain joins TRBV5-1 and TRBJ2-7, with D hard to call. Germline V gives CDR1 SGHRS, CDR2 YFSETQ. The CDR3 contains 11 residues. V was pared by 3 bases and J by 6 bases, with 7 bases between. CDR3: CASSSEAEQYL. The CDR3 region has the DNA TGCGCCAGCAGCTCGGAAGCCGAGCAGTACTTA.

Here the CDR3 DNA reads TGTGCCAGCAGTTACTCGGTCAGGGGTAACACTGAAGCTTTCTTT. This translates into CASSYSVRGNTEAFF. The V gene is TRBV6-5, the J gene TRBJ1-1; possible D gene TRBD1, 6 bases. This CDR3 has 15 amino acids. Looked up from germline, CDR1 is MNHEY and CDR2 is SVGAGI. The germline V and J ends were trimmed by 0 bases and 2 bases, with 10 bases remaining between them.

The chain uses TRBV28 and TRBJ2-5; possibly TRBD2 for D (5 bases). Germline lookup yields CDR1 MDHEN and CDR2 SYDVKM. Between the trimmed V and J ends, which lost 6 bases and 0 bases, there was a span of 14 bases. The CDR3 is 15 amino acids. CDR3 in amino acids: CASSRPGNDQETQYF. In DNA, the CDR3 is TGTGCCAGCAGCCGACCCGGGAACGACCAAGAGACCCAGTACTTC.

This clonotype was picked up many times. The CDR3 sequence: CASSPGPQANTGELFF. The CDR3 DNA reads as TGTGCCAGCAGCCCAGGGCCGCAAGCGAACACCGGGGAGCTGTTTTTT. The J gene is TRBJ2-2, the V gene TRBV7-3; D is possibly TRBD1 (5 bases). The CDR3 runs 16 residues. The V end was cut by 5 bases, the J end by 0 bases, with 13 bases between. Looked up from germline, CDR1 is SGHTA and CDR2 is FQGTGA.

The chain employs TRBV4-1 and TRBJ1-2; D remains ambiguous. The CDR3 contains 14 residues. The V gene lost 1 base and the J gene lost 3 bases, with 9 bases spanning the gap. From germline, CDR1 is MGHRA and CDR2 YSYEKL. CDR3 amino acids: CASSQVTQYYGYTF. In DNA, the CDR3 is TGCGCCAGCAGCCAAGTTACACAGTACTATGGCTACACCTTC.

This clonotype appeared many times. The chain joins TRBV19 to TRBJ1-1; weak D call: TRBD1 (5 bases). This CDR3 has 14 amino acids. V gave up 5 bases and J gave up 0 bases, with 10 bases separating them. From germline, CDR1 is LNHDA and CDR2 SQIVND (reference sequence). The CDR3: CASSSQALNTEAFF. In DNA form, the CDR3 reads TGTGCCAGTAGTTCACAGGCCCTGAACACTGAAGCTTTCTTT.

This chain connects TRBV5-1 to TRBJ1-1, with unresolved D. The CDR3 sequence is 13 residues long. V lost 7 bases, J lost 3 bases, and 13 bases lay in between. Germline CDR1 SGHRS, CDR2 YFSETQ. In DNA, the CDR3 is TGCGCCAGCCGAAGGACGAAGGACACTGAAGCTTTCTTT. Translating gives CASRRTKDTEAFF.

This clonotype was detected ten times or more. The genes are TRBV6-1 and TRBJ1-2; D gene uncertain. This CDR3 is 12 amino acids long. Trimming cost V 8 bases and J 3 bases, with 10 bases left between them. The germline V gene has CDR1 MNHNS and CDR2 SASEGT. CDR3 residues: CASLSGDYGYTF. CDR3 coding DNA: TGTGCCAGCCTAAGCGGGGACTATGGCTACACCTTC.

This clonotype was observed many times. The rearrangement joins TRBV29-1 to TRBJ1-1; D unresolved. This CDR3 has 12 amino acids. Trimming cost V 4 bases and J 0 bases, with 6 bases left between them. Germline CDR1 reads SQVTM; CDR2 reads ANQGSEA. The CDR3 bases are TGCAGCGTTGCCAGCATGAACACTGAAGCTTTCTTT. It translates to CSVASMNTEAFF.

Only a few counts were recorded for this clonotype. The chain recombines TRBV7-9 with TRBJ1-6; D not certain. Germline lookup yields CDR1 SEHNR and CDR2 FQNEAQ (reference sequence). CDR3 length: 14 residues. Trimming took off 1 base at V and 2 bases at J, with 3 bases between the two ends. DNA for the CDR3: TGTGCCAGCAGCTTAGACGCCTATAATTCACCCCTCCACTTT. Protein product: CASSLDAYNSPLHF.

This clonotype was picked up a small number of times. The chain uses TRBV29-1 and TRBJ2-5; D remains unclear. Trimming cost V 4 bases and J 4 bases, with 10 bases left between them. Germline values: CDR1 SQVTM, CDR2 ANQGSEA. The CDR3 has 12 amino acids. CDR3 in amino acids: CSVGTVSETQYF. The CDR3 bases are TGCAGCGTTGGGACGGTATCAGAGACCCAGTACTTC.

The J gene is TRBJ2-5, the V gene TRBV7-2; 11 bases align to TRBD2. Germline V gene data show CDR1 as SGHTA and CDR2 as FQGNSA. The CDR3 sequence is 14 residues long. V trimming: 6 bases; J trimming: 13 bases; junction bases outside the gene matches: 13. Written as DNA, the CDR3 is TGTGCCAGCAGTACTCTAGCGGGGGGAGAGACCGGGTACTTC. Amino acid sequence: CASSTLAGGETGYF.

The CDR3 loop reads CASSPTGTKNIQYF. The CDR3 nucleotides read TGTGCCAGCAGCCCGACAGGGACCAAAAACATTCAGTACTTC. J is TRBJ2-4 and V is TRBV12-3 or TRBV12-4, with TRBD1 matching 7 bases. The CDR3 extends over 14 amino acids. With V trimmed by 6 bases and J by 2 bases, 4 bases remained unmatched.

This chain connects TRBV7-9 to TRBJ2-5; D is possibly TRBD1 (5 bases). The germline V gene has CDR1 SEHNR and CDR2 FQNEAQ (reference sequence). This CDR3 comprises 17 residues. Trimming pared 0 bases from V and 5 bases from J, leaving 19 bases between. CDR3 in amino acids: CASSLALGQTKAETQYF. DNA for the CDR3: TGTGCCAGCAGCTTAGCCCTAGGACAAACGAAAGCGGAGACCCAGTACTTC. Looking up the rest from reference TRBV7-9 and TRBJ2-5 gives the full variable domain: DTGVSQNPRHKITKRGQNVTFRCDPISEHNRLYWYRQTLGQGPEFLTYFQNEAQLEKSRLLSDRFSAERPKGSFSTLEIQRTEQGDSAMYLCASSLALGQTKAETQYFGPGTRLLVL.

With regard to this clonotype: The junction and the germline gene differ at one end; a read error may be behind it. The rearrangement links TRBV27 to TRBJ1-1; 8 positions agree with TRBD1. This CDR3 is 15 amino acids long. Germline V CDR1 and CDR2: MNHEY, SMNVEV (reference sequence). CDR3 DNA: TGTGCCAGCAGTCCAGATGGACAGGGTGCACCTGAAGCTGGCTTT. Encoded protein: CASSPDGQGAPEAGF.

The chain carries TRBV28 and TRBJ1-2; TRBD1 agrees at 7 bases. Germline-derived CDR1 and CDR2 are MDHEN and SYDVKM. This CDR3 comprises 16 residues. Trimming took 2 bases from V and 4 from J; bases not matched to a gene: 10. The CDR3 loop reads CASSLNTGEEVYGYTF. Written as DNA, the CDR3 is TGTGCCAGCAGTTTAAACACAGGGGAAGAGGTCTATGGCTACACCTTC.

This clonotype was counted at least ten times. This chain uses TRBV5-6 with TRBJ1-2, with D perhaps matching TRBD1 (5 bases). Germline assignment: CDR1 SGHDT and CDR2 YYEEEE. V lost 0 bases to trimming and J lost 8 bases, with 11 bases between them. This CDR3 comprises 13 residues. The DNA for the CDR3 is TGTGCCAGCAGCTTGGTCACAGGCGGCGGCTACACCTTC. It yields the protein CASSLVTGGGYTF.

This CDR3 is CASSLGTTGDSPLHF. DNA of the CDR3: TGCGCCAGCAGCTTGGGGACGACAGGGGATTCACCCCTCCACTTT. The V gene is TRBV5-1, the J gene TRBJ1-6; 8 nucleotides match TRBD1. Germline V gene lookup returns CDR1 SGHRS and CDR2 YFSETQ. The CDR3 sequence is 15 residues long. V dropped 0 bases and J dropped 8; count of bases not matched to a gene: 4. The whole variable domain, remainder taken from reference TRBV5-1 and TRBJ1-6, is KAGVTQTPRYLIKTRGQQVTLSCSPISGHRSVSWYQQTPGQGLQFLFEYFSETQRNKGNFPGRFSGRQFSNSRSEMNVSTLELGDSALYLCASSLGTTGDSPLHFGNGTRLTVT.